The rows below give T cell receptor beta chains drawn from one sample of a study of memory CD4+ T cells and cytomegalovirus serostatus. TCRdb's table, derived via immunoSEQ multiplex PCR, lists solely in-frame clones and lacks some. The table shows roughly 42,000 clones, with 65% to 85% occurring only once. Sequencing used memory CD4+ T cells from blood. The source of these receptors is an adult in good health and CMV-seronegative. Each CDR3 is given with its conserved first and last residue. D genes are given only for firm matches. For some rows the clone size is stated as once, few or many, or as a class when expanded; others skip it.

cdr3_length	clone_size	v_call	j_call	d_call	cdr3_aa	cdr3_nt
16	once	TRBV18	TRBJ1-1	TRBD1	CASSPSFSAGGTEAFF	TGTGCCAGCTCACCATCTTTCTCGGCAGGGGGCACTGAAGCTTTCTTT
16	few	TRBV7-6	TRBJ2-7	TRBD1	CASSFNPGTGSYEQYF	TGTGCCAGCAGTTTCAACCCCGGGACAGGGAGCTACGAGCAGTACTTC
15	.	TRBV4-2	TRBJ1-2	TRBD1	CASSPNRDRGNGYTF	TGTGCCAGCAGCCCAAACAGGGACAGGGGGAATGGCTACACCTTC
13	.	TRBV6-5	TRBJ1-2	.	CASSEMTNYGYTF	TGTGCCAGCAGTGAGATGACCAACTATGGCTACACCTTC
15	few	TRBV30	TRBJ2-3	TRBD1	CASDRGGSTTDTQYF	TGTGCCAGTGACAGGGGAGGTAGCACGACAGATACGCAGTATTTT
15	.	TRBV27	TRBJ2-7	.	CASRDFGNLKDEQYF	TGTGCCAGCCGGGATTTCGGAAACTTAAAGGACGAGCAGTACTTC
13	.	TRBV19	TRBJ1-1	.	CASERGANTEAFF	TGTGCCAGCGAGAGGGGGGCAAACACTGAAGCTTTCTTT
15	.	TRBV27	TRBJ2-2	.	CASSLGQGRTGELFF	TGTGCCAGCAGTTTAGGCCAGGGTAGAACCGGGGAGCTGTTTTTT
14	.	TRBV19	TRBJ2-1	.	CASRAQGGGNEQFF	TGTGCCAGTAGGGCACAGGGAGGGGGCAATGAGCAGTTCTTC
13	few	TRBV6-5	TRBJ2-7	TRBD1	CASSRTGRFEQYF	TGTGCCAGCAGCAGGACAGGGAGGTTCGAGCAGTACTTC
12	.	TRBV28	TRBJ1-1	.	CASIDRGGRAFF	TGTGCCAGCATCGACCGGGGAGGGAGAGCTTTCTTT
12	.	TRBV7-9	TRBJ1-2	.	CASSWADYGYTF	TGTGCCAGCAGCTGGGCCGATTATGGCTACACCTTC
12	once	TRBV19	TRBJ1-5	.	CASSFSNQPQHF	TGTGCCAGTAGTTTCAGTAATCAGCCCCAGCATTTT
14	.	TRBV7-2	TRBJ2-7	TRBD1	CASSAHRGTYEQYF	TGTGCCAGCAGCGCGCACAGGGGGACCTACGAGCAGTACTTC
14	.	TRBV29-1	TRBJ2-7	TRBD1	CSATGQGHTYEQYF	TGCAGCGCCACTGGACAGGGGCACACCTACGAGCAGTACTTC
15	.	TRBV5-1	TRBJ2-1	TRBD1	CASSWDRPSYNEQFF	TGCGCCAGCAGCTGGGACAGGCCTTCCTACAATGAGCAGTTCTTC
13	.	TRBV30	TRBJ1-3	.	CAWGVQEGNTIYF	TGTGCCTGGGGCGTCCAAGAGGGAAACACCATATATTTT
15	.	TRBV5-5	TRBJ2-3	.	CASSLTGHRTDTQYF	TGTGCCAGCAGCTTGACGGGGCACCGCACAGATACGCAGTATTTT
15	.	TRBV30	TRBJ1-3	TRBD1	CAWLRDRTSGNTIYF	TGTGCCTGGCTTAGGGACAGAACCTCTGGAAACACCATATATTTT
13	.	TRBV5-1	TRBJ1-1	.	CASSLGMDTEAFF	TGCGCCAGCAGCTTGGGGATGGACACTGAAGCTTTCTTT
13	.	TRBV5-1	TRBJ2-6	.	CACKPSGANVLTF	TGCGCCTGTAAACCCTCTGGGGCCAACGTCCTGACTTTC
14	.	TRBV14	TRBJ2-7	.	CASSRVPPYYEQYF	TGTGCCAGCAGCCGTGTGCCCCCCTACTACGAGCAGTACTTC
17	.	TRBV10-2	TRBJ2-3	.	CASSDPPQTSQRDTQYF	TGCGCCAGCAGTGACCCTCCACAGACATCACAGAGAGATACGCAGTATTTT
14	.	TRBV5-5	TRBJ2-7	.	CASSLTGLSYEQYF	TGTGCCAGCAGCTTGACAGGGCTCTCCTACGAGCAGTACTTC
14	.	TRBV5-4	TRBJ1-2	.	CASSLGGTNYGYTF	TGTGCCAGCAGCTTGGGGGGTACAAACTATGGCTACACCTTC
16	.	TRBV12-5	TRBJ2-5	TRBD2	CASGFGTTSGGETQYF	TGTGCTAGTGGTTTCGGGACGACTAGCGGGGGTGAGACCCAGTACTTC
14	.	TRBV7-8	TRBJ1-1	.	CASSAGRANTEAFF	TGTGCCAGCAGCGCAGGACGGGCGAACACTGAAGCTTTCTTT
15	once	TRBV7-9	TRBJ2-7	TRBD2	CASSSILAGRYEQYF	TGTGCCAGCAGCTCGATACTAGCGGGGAGGTACGAGCAGTACTTC
13	few	TRBV7-9	TRBJ1-6	TRBD1	CASSRGQGSPLHF	TGTGCCAGCAGCCGGGGACAGGGCTCACCCCTCCACTTT
15	.	TRBV5-1	TRBJ2-1	.	CASTSPGKEVNEQFF	TGCGCCAGCACCTCCCCCGGGAAAGAGGTCAATGAGCAGTTCTTC
13	.	TRBV30	TRBJ2-3	.	CACDRPITDTQYF	TGTGCCTGCGACCGTCCCATAACAGATACGCAGTATTTT
15	.	TRBV6-1	TRBJ2-1	TRBD1	CASKTGTGTTNEQFF	TGTGCCAGCAAAACCGGGACAGGGACCACCAATGAGCAGTTCTTC
15	.	TRBV15	TRBJ2-3	TRBD2	CATSRDPLAGDTQYF	TGTGCCACCAGCAGAGATCCGCTAGCGGGGGATACGCAGTATTTT
20	.	TRBV5-5	TRBJ1-2	.	CASSFKARSPNVGSLYGYTF	TGTGCCAGCAGCTTTAAAGCTCGATCCCCTAATGTGGGCAGCCTCTATGGCTACACCTTC
19	.	TRBV9	TRBJ2-3	.	CASSVASGRDKSSTDTQYF	TGTGCCAGCAGCGTAGCTAGTGGGAGGGACAAGTCTAGCACAGATACGCAGTATTTT
13	.	TRBV2	TRBJ2-2	.	CASRAENTGELFF	TGTGCCAGCAGGGCGGAGAACACCGGGGAGCTGTTTTTT
15	.	TRBV11-3	TRBJ2-2	TRBD2	CASRSGGADTGELFF	TGTGCCAGCAGGAGCGGGGGGGCGGACACCGGGGAGCTGTTTTTT
13	.	TRBV11-2	TRBJ2-2	.	CASRRLDPGELFF	TGTGCCAGCAGACGACTGGATCCCGGGGAGCTGTTTTTT
13	.	TRBV7-9	TRBJ1-2	.	CASSPSGDSGYTF	TGTGCCAGCAGCCCTTCCGGGGACTCTGGCTACACCTTC
17	.	TRBV30	TRBJ1-5	.	CAWSVYGGRRFDQPQHF	TGTGCCTGGAGTGTATACGGGGGGCGAAGGTTCGATCAGCCCCAGCATTTT
18	few	TRBV2	TRBJ2-5	TRBD2	CASSEYWTSGGAGETQYF	TGTGCCAGCAGTGAATATTGGACTAGCGGGGGGGCGGGTGAGACCCAGTACTTC
15	.	TRBV15	TRBJ1-6	.	CATSRDLTGNSPLHF	TGTGCCACCAGCAGAGATCTCACAGGGAATTCACCCCTCCACTTT
13	.	TRBV7-9	TRBJ2-5	.	CASSLGKQETQYF	TGTGCCAGCAGCTTAGGGAAACAAGAGACCCAGTACTTC
14	.	TRBV2	TRBJ1-3	TRBD1	CASTTDRAGNTIYF	TGTGCCAGCACGACCGACAGGGCTGGAAACACCATATATTTT
13	.	TRBV19	TRBJ2-2	.	CASSISVTGELFF	TGTGCCAGTAGTATATCGGTTACCGGGGAGCTGTTTTTT
14	.	TRBV10-3	TRBJ2-7	.	CAISGGGSGYEQYF	TGTGCCATCAGTGGTGGGGGTAGTGGCTACGAGCAGTACTTC
16	once	TRBV6-1	TRBJ2-1	.	CASSEMDSLSGNEQFF	TGTGCCAGCAGTGAAATGGACTCTCTGTCGGGCAATGAGCAGTTCTTC
12	.	TRBV6-5	TRBJ1-2	.	CASSYSGYGYTF	TGTGCCAGCAGTTACTCAGGGTATGGCTACACCTTC
14	.	TRBV27	TRBJ2-5	.	CASSFSGDQETQYF	TGTGCCAGCAGTTTTTCGGGGGACCAAGAGACCCAGTACTTC
16	.	TRBV28	TRBJ2-3	TRBD2	CASRGGKRGGTDTQYF	TGTGCCAGCAGGGGTGGGAAGCGGGGGGGCACAGATACGCAGTATTTT
16	.	TRBV5-4	TRBJ1-1	.	CASSLYGRRANTEAFF	TGTGCCAGCAGCTTGTATGGGCGTCGGGCCAACACTGAAGCTTTCTTT
15	.	TRBV18	TRBJ1-6	TRBD1	CASSQGQGAFSPLHF	TGTGCCAGCTCACAAGGACAGGGGGCCTTTTCACCCCTCCACTTT
16	few	TRBV5-8	TRBJ1-1	TRBD1	CASSPRTGGTRTEAFF	TGTGCCAGCAGCCCCCGTACAGGGGGCACTAGGACTGAAGCTTTCTTT
13	once	TRBV25-1	TRBJ2-2	.	CASSERETGELFF	TGTGCCAGCAGTGAACGGGAGACCGGGGAGCTGTTTTTT
14	.	TRBV28	TRBJ1-2	TRBD1	CASSLGAGGYGYTF	TGTGCCAGCAGTCTTGGGGCAGGGGGCTATGGCTACACCTTC